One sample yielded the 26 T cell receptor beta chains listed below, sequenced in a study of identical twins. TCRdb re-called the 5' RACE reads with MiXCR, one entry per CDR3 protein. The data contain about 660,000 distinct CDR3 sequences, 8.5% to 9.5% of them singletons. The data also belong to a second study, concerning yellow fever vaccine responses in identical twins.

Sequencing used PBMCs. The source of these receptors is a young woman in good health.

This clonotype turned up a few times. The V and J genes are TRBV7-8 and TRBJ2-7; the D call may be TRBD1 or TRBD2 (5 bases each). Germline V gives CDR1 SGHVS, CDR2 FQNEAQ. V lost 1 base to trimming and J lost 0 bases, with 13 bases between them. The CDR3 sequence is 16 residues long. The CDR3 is CASSLGVGVLSYEQYF. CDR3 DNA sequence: TGTGCCAGCAGCTTAGGGGTGGGGGTCCTCTCCTACGAGCAGTACTTC.

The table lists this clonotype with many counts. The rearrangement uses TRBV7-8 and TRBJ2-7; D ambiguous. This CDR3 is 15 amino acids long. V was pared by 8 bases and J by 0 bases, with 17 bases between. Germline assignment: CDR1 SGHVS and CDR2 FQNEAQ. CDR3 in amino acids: CASLSWGRPSYEQYF. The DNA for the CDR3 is TGTGCCAGCCTCTCGTGGGGTAGACCCTCCTACGAGCAGTACTTC. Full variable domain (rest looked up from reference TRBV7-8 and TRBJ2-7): GAGVSQSPRYKVAKRGQDVALRCDPISGHVSLFWYQQALGQGPEFLTYFQNEAQLDKSGLPSDRFFAERPEGSVSTLKIQRTQQEDSAVYLCASLSWGRPSYEQYFGPGTRLTVT.

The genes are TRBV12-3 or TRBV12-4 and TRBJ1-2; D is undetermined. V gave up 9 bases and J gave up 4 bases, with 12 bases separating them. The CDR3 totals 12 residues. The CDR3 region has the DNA TGTGCCAGTCTCGGTATCATCTATGGCTACACCTTC. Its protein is CASLGIIYGYTF.

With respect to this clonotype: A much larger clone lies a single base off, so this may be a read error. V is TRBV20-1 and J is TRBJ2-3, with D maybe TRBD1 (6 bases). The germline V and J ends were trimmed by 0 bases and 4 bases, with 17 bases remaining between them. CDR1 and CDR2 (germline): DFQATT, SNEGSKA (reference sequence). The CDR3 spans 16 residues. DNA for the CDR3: TGCAGTGCTAGAGAGAACGAGGGGGAGTATCCAGATACGCAGTATTTT. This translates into CSARENEGEYPDTQYF.

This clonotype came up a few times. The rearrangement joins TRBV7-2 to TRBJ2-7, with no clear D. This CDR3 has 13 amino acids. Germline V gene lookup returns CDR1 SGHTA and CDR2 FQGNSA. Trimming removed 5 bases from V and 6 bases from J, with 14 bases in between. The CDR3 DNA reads TGTGCCAGCAGCACGGAGAGGTCCAGCGAGCAGTACTTC. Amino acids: CASSTERSSEQYF.

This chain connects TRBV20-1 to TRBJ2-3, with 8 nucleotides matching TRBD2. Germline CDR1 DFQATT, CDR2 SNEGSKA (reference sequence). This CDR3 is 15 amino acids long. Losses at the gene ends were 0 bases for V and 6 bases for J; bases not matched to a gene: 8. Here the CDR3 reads CSARDPLTGGDTQYF. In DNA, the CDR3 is TGCAGTGCTAGAGATCCCCTTACGGGGGGGGATACGCAGTATTTT.

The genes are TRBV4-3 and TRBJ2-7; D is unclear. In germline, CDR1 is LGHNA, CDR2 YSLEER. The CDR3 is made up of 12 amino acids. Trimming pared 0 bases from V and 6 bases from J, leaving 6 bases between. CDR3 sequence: CASSQESGEQYF. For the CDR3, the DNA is TGCGCCAGCAGCCAAGAATCGGGCGAGCAGTACTTC.

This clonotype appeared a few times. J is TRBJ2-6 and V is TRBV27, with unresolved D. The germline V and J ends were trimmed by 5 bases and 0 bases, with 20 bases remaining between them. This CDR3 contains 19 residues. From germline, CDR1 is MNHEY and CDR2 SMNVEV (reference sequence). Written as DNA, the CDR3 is TGTGCCAGCAGTCAAACAGACTCTCCGAAACTCTCTGGGGCCAACGTCCTGACTTTC. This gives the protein CASSQTDSPKLSGANVLTF.

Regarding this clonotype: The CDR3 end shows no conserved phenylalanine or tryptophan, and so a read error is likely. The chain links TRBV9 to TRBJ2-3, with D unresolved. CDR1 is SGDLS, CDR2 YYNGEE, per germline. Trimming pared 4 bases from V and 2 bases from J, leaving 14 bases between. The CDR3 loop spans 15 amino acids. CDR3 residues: CASSSDQITTDTQYY. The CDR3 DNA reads TGTGCCAGCAGCTCGGACCAAATCACCACAGATACGCAGTATTAT.

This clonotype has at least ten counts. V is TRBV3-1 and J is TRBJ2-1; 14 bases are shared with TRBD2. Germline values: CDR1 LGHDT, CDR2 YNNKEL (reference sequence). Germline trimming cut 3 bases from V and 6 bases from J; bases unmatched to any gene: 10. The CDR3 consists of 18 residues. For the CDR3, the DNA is TGTGCCAGCAGCCACCTTTCCGGGACTAGCGGGGGAGTCAATGAGCAGTTCTTC. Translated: CASSHLSGTSGGVNEQFF.

The CDR3 region is CAISEAAGGPADTQYF. CDR3 nucleotides: TGTGCCATCAGTGAAGCGGCGGGGGGGCCGGCAGATACGCAGTATTTT. This sequence joins TRBV10-3 and TRBJ2-3; 9 bases fit TRBD2. Per germline, CDR1 ENHRY and CDR2 SYGVKD. The CDR3 runs 16 residues. Unmatched junction bases numbered 8, after V lost 3 bases and J lost 4 bases.

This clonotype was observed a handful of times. The CDR3, as DNA: TGTGCCAGCAGCATCCACGGACAGGGGCACACAGATACGCAGTATTTT. As protein: CASSIHGQGHTDTQYF. The chain carries TRBV7-9 and TRBJ2-3, with 9 bases aligning to TRBD1. The CDR3 spans 16 residues. CDR1 SEHNR and CDR2 FQNEAQ come from the germline V gene (reference sequence). V shed 5 bases and J 2 bases; nucleotides not matched to a gene: 8.

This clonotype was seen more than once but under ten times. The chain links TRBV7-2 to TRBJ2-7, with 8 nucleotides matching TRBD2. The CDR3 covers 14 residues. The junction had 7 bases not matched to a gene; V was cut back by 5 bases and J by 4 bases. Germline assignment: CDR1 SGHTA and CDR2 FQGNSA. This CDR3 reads CASSPAAGAYEQYF. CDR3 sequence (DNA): TGTGCCAGCAGCCCCGCAGCGGGAGCTTACGAGCAGTACTTC.

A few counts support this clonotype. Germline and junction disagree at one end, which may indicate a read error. CDR3 bases: TGTGCTAGCAGTATAAGCGGGAGGCACACAGATACGCAGTATTTT. This translates into CASSISGRHTDTQYF. The rearrangement uses TRBV7-7 and TRBJ2-3; TRBD2 aligns across 9 bases. The CDR3 is 15 residues long. Germline V CDR1 and CDR2: SSHAT, FNYEAQ (reference sequence).

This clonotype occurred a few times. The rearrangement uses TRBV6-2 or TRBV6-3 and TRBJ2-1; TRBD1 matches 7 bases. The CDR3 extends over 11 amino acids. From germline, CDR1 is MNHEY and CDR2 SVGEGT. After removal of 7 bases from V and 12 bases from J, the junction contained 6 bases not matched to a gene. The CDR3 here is CASKTTGRQFF. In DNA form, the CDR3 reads TGTGCCAGCAAGACGACAGGGAGGCAGTTCTTC.

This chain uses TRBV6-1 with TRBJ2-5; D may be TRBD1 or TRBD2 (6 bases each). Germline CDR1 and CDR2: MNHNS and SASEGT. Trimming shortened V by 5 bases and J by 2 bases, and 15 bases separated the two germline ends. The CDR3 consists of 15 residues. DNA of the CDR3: TGTGCCAGCAGTCTCCCCCGGGGGACACAAGAGACCCAGTACTTC. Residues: CASSLPRGTQETQYF.

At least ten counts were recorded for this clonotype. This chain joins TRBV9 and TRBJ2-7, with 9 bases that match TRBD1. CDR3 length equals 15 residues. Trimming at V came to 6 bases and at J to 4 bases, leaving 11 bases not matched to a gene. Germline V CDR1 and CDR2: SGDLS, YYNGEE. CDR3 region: CASTRGGTGNYEQYF. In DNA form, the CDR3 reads TGTGCCAGCACCCGTGGTGGGACAGGGAATTACGAGCAGTACTTC. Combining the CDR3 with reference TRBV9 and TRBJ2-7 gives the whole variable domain DSGVTQTPKHLITATGQRVTLRCSPRSGDLSVYWYQQSLDQGLQFLIQYYNGEERAKGNILERFSAQQFPDLHSELNLSSLELGDSALYFCASTRGGTGNYEQYFGPGTRLTVT.

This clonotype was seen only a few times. The CDR3 sequence is CSRTSQETQYF. In nucleotides, the CDR3 is TGCAGTCGGACATCACAAGAGACCCAGTACTTC. The rearrangement uses TRBV20-1 and TRBJ2-5; D may be TRBD1 (5 bases). V was cut by 8 bases and J by 2 bases, with 9 bases left in between. The CDR3 totals 11 residues. Germline lookup yields CDR1 DFQATT and CDR2 SNEGSKA (reference sequence).

The CDR3 protein is CASSVTSGRGNEQFF. The CDR3 DNA follows: TGCGCCAGCAGCGTAACTAGCGGGAGGGGTAATGAGCAGTTCTTC. The chain carries TRBV5-1 and TRBJ2-1, with 13 positions matching TRBD2. Germline V gives CDR1 SGHRS, CDR2 YFSETQ. The CDR3 runs 15 residues. V dropped 4 bases and J dropped 7; count of bases not matched to a gene: 5.

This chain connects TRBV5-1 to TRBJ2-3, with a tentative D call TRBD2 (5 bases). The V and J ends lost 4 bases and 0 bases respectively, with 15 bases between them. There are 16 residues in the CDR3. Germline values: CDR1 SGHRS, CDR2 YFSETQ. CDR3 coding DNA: TGCGCCAGCAGCCCCTCCTTGGCGGGCAGCACAGATACGCAGTATTTT. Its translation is CASSPSLAGSTDTQYF.

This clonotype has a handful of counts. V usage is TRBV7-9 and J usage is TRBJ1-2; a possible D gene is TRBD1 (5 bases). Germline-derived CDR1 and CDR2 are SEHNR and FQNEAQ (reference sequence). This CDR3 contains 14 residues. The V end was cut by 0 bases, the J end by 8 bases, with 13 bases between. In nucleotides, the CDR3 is TGTGCCAGCAGCTTAGCGGGGACGCCAAGAGGCTACACCTTC. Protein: CASSLAGTPRGYTF.

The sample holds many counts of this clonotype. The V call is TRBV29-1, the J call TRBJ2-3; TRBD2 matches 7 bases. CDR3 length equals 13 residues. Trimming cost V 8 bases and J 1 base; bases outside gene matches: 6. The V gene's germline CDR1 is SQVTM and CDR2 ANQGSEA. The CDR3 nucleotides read TGCAGCCTGGAGCGGGATGGCACAGATACGCAGTATTTT. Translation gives CSLERDGTDTQYF.

This chain's CDR3 is CASSFGAESSYEQYF. CDR3 nucleotides: TGTGCCAGCAGTTTTGGCGCCGAGAGCTCCTACGAGCAGTACTTC. The rearrangement joins TRBV12-3 or TRBV12-4 to TRBJ2-7; D ambiguous. The CDR3 runs 15 residues. With 3 bases removed from V and 0 bases from J, the gap between germline ends came to 12 bases.

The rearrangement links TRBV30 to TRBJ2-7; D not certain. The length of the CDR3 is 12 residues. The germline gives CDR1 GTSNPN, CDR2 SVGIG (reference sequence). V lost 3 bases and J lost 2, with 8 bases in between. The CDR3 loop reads CAWSRATYEQYF. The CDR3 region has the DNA TGTGCCTGGAGCCGGGCTACCTACGAGCAGTACTTC.

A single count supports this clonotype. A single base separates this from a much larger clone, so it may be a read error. The CDR3 reads CASRMGQGHFYEQYF. Written as DNA, the CDR3 is TGCGCCAGCAGAATGGGACAGGGTCACTTCTACGAGCAGTACTTC. The chain is built from TRBV5-1 and TRBJ2-7, with TRBD1 matching 9 bases. J gave up 3 bases and V 5 bases, and 9 bases lay outside the gene matches. Germline V gene lookup returns CDR1 SGHRS and CDR2 YFSETQ. The CDR3 consists of 15 residues. Using reference TRBV5-1 and TRBJ2-7 for the parts outside the CDR3, the full variable domain is KAGVTQTPRYLIKTRGQQVTLSCSPISGHRSVSWYQQTPGQGLQFLFEYFSETQRNKGNFPGRFSGRQFSNSRSEMNVSTLELGDSALYLCASRMGQGHFYEQYFGPGTRLTVT.

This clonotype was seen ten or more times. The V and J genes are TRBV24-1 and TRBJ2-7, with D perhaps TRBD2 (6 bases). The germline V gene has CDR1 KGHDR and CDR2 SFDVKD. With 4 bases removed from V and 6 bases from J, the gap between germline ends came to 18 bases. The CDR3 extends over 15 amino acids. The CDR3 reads CATSDPSGPRGEQYF. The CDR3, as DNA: TGTGCCACCAGTGACCCAAGCGGGCCACGCGGCGAGCAGTACTTC.